The 22 T cell receptor beta chains below were found in one sample sequenced in a study of CD8 T cells in Susac syndrome. Random hexamers were used to reverse transcribe an amount of about 0.45 to 1 ug RNA. TCRdb redid the calling of the immunoSEQ multiplex PCR reads with MiXCR, one entry per CDR3 protein. This table has tens of thousands of distinct CDR3 sequences, roughly 94% appearing once. What was sequenced was CD8+ T cells from PBMCs. The receptors originated from a human donor with Susac syndrome.

J is TRBJ1-2 and V is TRBV14, with D uncertain. From germline, CDR1 is SGHDN and CDR2 FVKESK. The CDR3 has 15 amino acids. The V and J ends lost 1 base and 4 bases respectively, with 13 bases between them. CDR3: CASSQVGEGFYGYTF. Here the CDR3 DNA reads TGTGCCAGCAGCCAAGTCGGTGAAGGGTTCTATGGCTACACCTTC. The variable domain in full, completed from reference TRBV14 and TRBJ1-2, reads EAGVTQFPSHSVIEKGQTVTLRCDPISGHDNLYWYRRVMGKEIKFLLHFVKESKQDESGMPNNRFLAERTGGTYSTLKVQPAELEDSGVYFCASSQVGEGFYGYTFGSGTRLTVV.

This rearrangement joins TRBV9 to TRBJ2-2, with D possibly TRBD2 on 6 matching bases. Trimming removed 0 bases at V and 2 bases at J, with 8 bases between. Germline CDR1 is SGDLS and CDR2 is YYNGEE. The CDR3 extends over 15 amino acids. The CDR3 loop reads CASSVDSGNTGELFF. The CDR3 DNA reads as TGTGCCAGCAGCGTAGATAGCGGCAACACCGGGGAGCTGTTTTTT.

This rearrangement joins TRBV7-8 to TRBJ2-7; 8 bases line up with TRBD2. The J segment lost 1 base and the V segment lost 1 base, leaving 3 bases of the junction unmatched. Germline assignment: CDR1 SGHVS and CDR2 FQNEAQ. This CDR3 is 15 amino acids long. CDR3 in DNA: TGTGCCAGCAGCTTAGAGGCTAGCGGGTCCTACGAGCAGTACTTC. Amino acids: CASSLEASGSYEQYF.

This clonotype was seen only once. This sequence joins TRBV28 and TRBJ1-1; D is unclear. The CDR3 length is 11 residues. Germline assignment: CDR1 MDHEN and CDR2 SYDVKM. The ends were cut back, 3 bases at V and 4 bases at J, with 3 bases in the middle. This chain's CDR3 is CASSFSTEAFF. DNA for the CDR3: TGTGCCAGCAGTTTCAGCACTGAAGCTTTCTTT.

The chain combines TRBV5-4 with TRBJ2-5; tentatively, D is TRBD1 or TRBD2 (6 bases each). Germline CDR1 and CDR2: SGHNT and YYREEE (reference sequence). This CDR3 has 13 amino acids. V was pared by 4 bases and J by 5 bases, with 12 bases between. The chain's CDR3 is CASSPEGEETQYF. The CDR3 bases are TGTGCCAGCAGCCCGGAGGGGGAGGAGACCCAGTACTTC.

The chain carries TRBV27 and TRBJ1-5; tentative D call: TRBD1 (5 bases). The CDR3 is 14 residues long. Germline CDR1 MNHEY, CDR2 SMNVEV (reference sequence). The V end lost 5 bases, the J end lost 6 bases, and 14 bases lay between the germline ends. CDR3 nucleotide sequence: TGTGCCAGCAGTCCCTCCGGGGGTTCTCAGCCCCAGCATTTT. Its protein product is CASSPSGGSQPQHF.

This clonotype was recorded once. The J gene is TRBJ2-1, the V gene TRBV28; TRBD2 matches 12 bases. CDR1 MDHEN and CDR2 SYDVKM come from the germline V gene. J lost 9 bases, V lost 7 bases, and 7 bases had no gene match. The length of the CDR3 is 14 residues. CDR3 sequence reads: CASTAGLAGSEQFF. The CDR3 DNA reads as TGTGCCAGCACCGCCGGACTAGCGGGATCTGAGCAGTTCTTC.

The chain links TRBV29-1 to TRBJ2-3, with a possible D match to TRBD1 (6 bases). Looked up from germline, CDR1 is SQVTM and CDR2 is ANQGSEA. V was clipped by 7 bases and J by 5 bases, with 16 bases between them. The CDR3 covers 13 residues. The CDR3 loop reads CSAAGRGGDTQYF. The DNA for the CDR3 is TGCAGCGCCGCCGGCAGGGGTGGAGATACGCAGTATTTT.

The V call is TRBV23-1, the J call TRBJ2-5; 9 bases match TRBD2. TRBV23-1 is sorted into the ORF group, with uncertain function. The length of the CDR3 is 16 residues. Germline trimming cut 0 bases from V and 7 bases from J; bases unmatched to any gene: 9. This chain's CDR3 is CASSQSKASGAGTQYF. The CDR3 DNA is TGCGCCAGCAGTCAATCGAAGGCTAGCGGGGCCGGGACCCAGTACTTC.

The CDR3 coding sequence is TGTGCCAGCAGCCATACCTTCGGGGCTATTAATGAAAAACTGTTTTTT. As protein: CASSHTFGAINEKLFF. The chain couples TRBV27 to TRBJ1-4, with D perhaps matching TRBD1 (5 bases). Germline V gene lookup returns CDR1 MNHEY and CDR2 SMNVEV (reference sequence). Trimming stripped 6 bases from V and 4 bases from J, with 18 bases between. The CDR3 runs to 16 residues.

The J gene is TRBJ2-2, the V gene TRBV29-1, with D perhaps TRBD1 (6 bases). CDR3 length: 11 residues. V was cut by 6 bases and J by 4 bases, with 6 bases left in between. The germline gives CDR1 SQVTM, CDR2 ANQGSEA. The CDR3 DNA reads TGCAGCGTGGGGGCCACCGGGGAGCTGTTTTTT. This gives the protein CSVGATGELFF.

V gene TRBV15 combines with J gene TRBJ2-1, with 9 bases that match TRBD2. The CDR3 contains 16 residues. CDR1 and CDR2 (germline): LNHNV, YYDKDF (reference sequence). Trimming at V came to 0 bases and at J to 12 bases, leaving 12 bases not matched to a gene. CDR3 sequence reads: CATSRDLGLAGIMQFF. The CDR3 bases are TGTGCCACCAGCAGAGATCTTGGCCTAGCGGGAATTATGCAGTTCTTC. The whole variable domain, remainder taken from reference TRBV15 and TRBJ2-1, is DAMVIQNPRYQVTQFGKPVTLSCSQTLNHNVMYWYQQKSSQAPKLLFHYYDKDFNNEADTPDNFQSRRPNTSFCFLDIRSPGLGDTAMYLCATSRDLGLAGIMQFFGPGTRLTVL.

This chain connects TRBV27 to TRBJ2-1, with TRBD2 identical over 7 bases. Trimming at V came to 2 bases and at J to 2 bases, leaving 3 bases not matched to a gene. Germline V gene lookup returns CDR1 MNHEY and CDR2 SMNVEV (reference sequence). This CDR3 is built from 15 residues. The CDR3 here is CASSLRLAAYNEQFF. The CDR3 DNA sequence: TGTGCCAGCAGTTTACGGCTAGCGGCCTACAATGAGCAGTTCTTC.

V gene TRBV5-5 combines with J gene TRBJ2-5; D gene uncertain. Germline V gene sequence: CDR1 SGHKS, CDR2 YYEKEE (reference sequence). Trimming took 5 bases from V and 4 from J, leaving 9 bases between them. This CDR3 spans 12 amino acids. CDR3 in amino acids: CASRSATETQYF. The DNA for the CDR3 is TGTGCCAGCAGGTCCGCCACAGAGACCCAGTACTTC.

V gene TRBV5-6 combines with J gene TRBJ1-1; possibly TRBD1 for D (5 bases). In germline, CDR1 is SGHDT, CDR2 YYEEEE. CDR3 length: 12 residues. V dropped 5 bases and J dropped 6 bases, with 11 bases sitting between them. The CDR3 spells CASRLAGAEAFF. Written as DNA, the CDR3 is TGTGCCAGCAGGCTGGCGGGGGCTGAAGCTTTCTTT.

This chain joins TRBV29-1 and TRBJ1-1, with D possibly TRBD1 on 6 matching bases. The V gene's germline CDR1 is SQVTM and CDR2 ANQGSEA. Trimming took off 1 base at V and 6 bases at J, with 12 bases between the two ends. The CDR3 length is 13 residues. The chain's CDR3 is CSVEGRGAAEAFF. The CDR3 nucleotides read TGCAGCGTTGAAGGCCGGGGGGCCGCTGAAGCTTTCTTT.

The chain carries TRBV5-6 and TRBJ2-7, with D uncertain. Trimming pared 7 bases from V and 3 bases from J, leaving 11 bases between. CDR3 length: 12 residues. CDR1 SGHDT and CDR2 YYEEEE come from the germline V gene. The CDR3 protein is CASWGSGYEQYF. The CDR3, as DNA: TGTGCCAGCTGGGGATCGGGCTACGAGCAGTACTTC. Based on the CDR3 plus reference TRBV5-6 and TRBJ2-7, the full variable domain is DAGVTQSPTHLIKTRGQQVTLRCSPKSGHDTVSWYQQALGQGPQFIFQYYEEEERQRGNFPDRFSGHQFPNYSSELNVNALLLGDSALYLCASWGSGYEQYFGPGTRLTVT.

This clonotype turned up a few times. The chain couples TRBV5-4 to TRBJ2-7, with 7 positions matching TRBD1. The CDR3 contains 13 residues. After removal of 3 bases from V and 1 base from J, the junction contained 1 base not matched to a gene. CDR1 and CDR2 from the germline V gene are SGHNT and YYREEE (reference sequence). Written as DNA, the CDR3 is TGTGCCAGCAGCTGGGACAGTTCCTACGAGCAGTACTTC. Its protein product is CASSWDSSYEQYF. The entire variable domain, with the rest obtained from reference TRBV5-4 and TRBJ2-7, is as follows: ETGVTQSPTHLIKTRGQQVTLRCSSQSGHNTVSWYQQALGQGPQFIFQYYREEENGRGNFPPRFSGLQFPNYSSELNVNALELDDSALYLCASSWDSSYEQYFGPGTRLTVT.

V usage is TRBV5-1 and J usage is TRBJ2-5; 9 bases align to TRBD1. Germline CDR1 SGHRS, CDR2 YFSETQ. The length of the CDR3 is 15 residues. Germline trimming cut 7 bases from V and 5 bases from J; bases unmatched to any gene: 12. The CDR3 bases are TGCGCCAGCGGGGGCGGACAGGGGATGGAGGAGACCCAGTACTTC. Its protein product is CASGGGQGMEETQYF.

The chain uses TRBV4-2 and TRBJ1-1, with 8 bases matching TRBD1. The J segment lost 5 bases and the V segment lost 3 bases, leaving 8 bases of the junction unmatched. The length of the CDR3 is 15 residues. The germline V gene encodes CDR1 LGHNA and CDR2 YNFKEQ. CDR3 sequence (DNA): TGTGCCAGCAGCCAGGCGCAGGGGGCGAGGACTGAAGCTTTCTTT. Translated, it gives CASSQAQGARTEAFF.

CDR3 sequence (DNA): TGCAGTGCCGACCTACCGGGACAGAGGGACGAGCAGTACTTC. Protein sequence: CSADLPGQRDEQYF. This chain connects TRBV20-1 to TRBJ2-7; 7 nucleotides align to TRBD1. Germline V gene data show CDR1 as DFQATT and CDR2 as SNEGSKA (reference sequence). The trim removed 6 bases at V and 5 bases at J, leaving 13 bases unmatched. This CDR3 is 14 amino acids long.

As for this clonotype: One junction end does not reproduce the germline sequence, and a read error may be involved. The CDR3 loop is CSGELPGINYGYTF. The CDR3 nucleotides are TGCAGCGGTGAACTACCCGGGATTAACTATGGCTACACCTTC. The chain is built from TRBV29-1 and TRBJ1-2, with unresolved D. Germline V gene sequence: CDR1 SQVTM, CDR2 ANQGSEA. The CDR3 length is 14 residues.